One T cell receptor (beta chain) is described in this entry. Its cognate antigen is unknown. The naive CD8 fraction comprised CD45RO-negative cells positively selected for CCR7 and excluded terminally differentiated effector memory CD45RA+ cells. Caucasian adults living in Nashville, Tennessee, provided all samples. The sample belongs to a study of shared clonotypes between healthy human individuals. Notes on the study in general: In contrast to clonotypes shared by all four donors, non-shared clonotypes had lower generation probabilities.

Using immunoSEQ multiplex PCR, the repertoire was profiled, and TCRdb retains in-frame clones only, with some absent. The data hold approximately 740,000 clones, with nearly 95% observed a single time. Specimen: naive CD8+ T cells sorted from blood. This TCR derives from a man aged 25-45 years in good health.

As DNA, the CDR3 is TGCAGCGTTGAAGACGACCCCTTGGAGCAGTACTTC. Its protein product is CSVEDDPLEQYF. The V call is TRBV29-1, the J call TRBJ2-7; D remains ambiguous. The CDR3 extends over 12 amino acids. The V gene's germline CDR1 is SQVTM and CDR2 ANQGSEA. V lost 0 bases, J lost 7 bases, and 10 bases lay in between.